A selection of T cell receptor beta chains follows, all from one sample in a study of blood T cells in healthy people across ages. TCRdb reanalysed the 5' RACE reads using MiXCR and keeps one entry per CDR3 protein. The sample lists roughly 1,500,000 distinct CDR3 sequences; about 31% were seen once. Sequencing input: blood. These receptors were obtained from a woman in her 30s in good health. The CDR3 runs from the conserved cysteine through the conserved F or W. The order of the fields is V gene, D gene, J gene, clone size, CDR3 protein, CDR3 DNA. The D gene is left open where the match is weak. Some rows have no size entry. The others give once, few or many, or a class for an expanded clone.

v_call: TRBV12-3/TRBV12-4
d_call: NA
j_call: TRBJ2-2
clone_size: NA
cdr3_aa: CASSPTDLRRPNTGELFF
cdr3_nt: TGTGCCAGCAGCCCAACGGACCTACGGCGTCCGAACACCGGGGAGCTGTTTTTT

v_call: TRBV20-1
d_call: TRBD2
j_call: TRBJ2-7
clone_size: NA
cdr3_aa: CSASSGGDHEQYF
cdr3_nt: TGCAGTGCTAGCAGCGGGGGTGACCACGAGCAGTACTTC

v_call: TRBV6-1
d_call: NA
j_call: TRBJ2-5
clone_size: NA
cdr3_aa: CASSEWVANQETQYF
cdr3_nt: TGTGCCAGCAGTGAATGGGTAGCGAACCAAGAGACCCAGTACTTC

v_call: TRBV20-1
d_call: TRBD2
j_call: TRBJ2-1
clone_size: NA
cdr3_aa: CSARNPAGLVSHEQFF
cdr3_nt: TGCAGTGCTAGGAATCCCGCGGGACTAGTGAGCCATGAGCAGTTCTTC

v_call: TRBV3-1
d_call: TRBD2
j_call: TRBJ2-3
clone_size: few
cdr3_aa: CASKRSGGFRSTDTQYF
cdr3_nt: TGTGCCAGCAAGCGGAGCGGGGGGTTCCGAAGCACAGATACGCAGTATTTT

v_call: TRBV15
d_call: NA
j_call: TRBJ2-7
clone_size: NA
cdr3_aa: CATSGGTEGEQYF
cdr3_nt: TGTGCCACCAGCGGAGGGACAGAAGGGGAGCAGTACTTC

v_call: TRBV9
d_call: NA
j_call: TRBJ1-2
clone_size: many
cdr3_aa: CASSVDSYGYTF
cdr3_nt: TGTGCCAGCAGCGTAGATTCCTATGGCTACACCTTC

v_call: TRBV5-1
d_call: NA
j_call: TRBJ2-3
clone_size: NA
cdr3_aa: CASSLEYTSSTDTQYF
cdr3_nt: TGCGCCAGCAGCTTGGAATACACCTCTAGCACAGATACGCAGTATTTT

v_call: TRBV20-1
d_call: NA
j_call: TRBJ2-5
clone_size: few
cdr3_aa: CSATDGATGQETQYF
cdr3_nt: TGCAGTGCGACGGATGGTGCGACTGGCCAAGAGACCCAGTACTTC

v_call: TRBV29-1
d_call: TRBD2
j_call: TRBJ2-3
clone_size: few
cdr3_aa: CSVEGRLARGLLSTDTQYF
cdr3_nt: TGCAGCGTTGAGGGTCGACTAGCAAGGGGACTCCTTAGCACAGATACGCAGTATTTT

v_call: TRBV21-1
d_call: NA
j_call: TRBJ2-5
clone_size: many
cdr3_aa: CASSTRTGTGETQYF
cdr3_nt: TGTGCCAGCAGCACCCGTACCGGCACAGGAGAGACCCAGTACTTC

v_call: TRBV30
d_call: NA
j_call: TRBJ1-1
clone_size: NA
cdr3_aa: CAWTLGPTNTEAFF
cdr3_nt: TGTGCCTGGACCCTGGGCCCCACGAACACTGAAGCTTTCTTT

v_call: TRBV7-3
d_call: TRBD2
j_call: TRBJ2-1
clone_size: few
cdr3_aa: CASSPPNSGGVYNEQFF
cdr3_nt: TGTGCCAGCAGCCCCCCCAATAGCGGGGGGGTTTACAATGAGCAGTTCTTC

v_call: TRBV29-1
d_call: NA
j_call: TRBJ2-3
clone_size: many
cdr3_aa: CSVVGASGTDTQYF
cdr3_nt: TGCAGCGTTGTTGGGGCCTCCGGTACAGATACGCAGTATTTT

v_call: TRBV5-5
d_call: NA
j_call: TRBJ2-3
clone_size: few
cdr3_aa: CASSLRGRVGGTDTQYF
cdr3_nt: TGTGCCAGCAGCCTCCGGGGGCGAGTTGGTGGTACAGATACGCAGTATTTT

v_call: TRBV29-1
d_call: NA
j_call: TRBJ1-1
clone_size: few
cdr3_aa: CSVELTDRNTEAFF
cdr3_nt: TGCAGCGTTGAGCTCACAGACAGGAACACTGAAGCTTTCTTT

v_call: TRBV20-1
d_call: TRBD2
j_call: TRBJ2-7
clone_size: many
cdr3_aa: CSARGLAGAYEQYF
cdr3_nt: TGCAGTGCTAGAGGACTAGCGGGGGCCTACGAGCAGTACTTC

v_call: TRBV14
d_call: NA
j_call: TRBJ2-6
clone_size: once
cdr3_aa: CASSQDRALVWGANVLTF
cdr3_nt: TGTGCCAGCAGCCAGGACAGAGCTCTGGTTTGGGGGGCCAACGTCCTGACTTTC

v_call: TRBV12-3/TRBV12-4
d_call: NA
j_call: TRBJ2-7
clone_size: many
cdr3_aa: CASRPGTPHPEQYF
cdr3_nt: TGTGCCAGCAGACCCGGGACCCCCCACCCGGAGCAGTACTTC

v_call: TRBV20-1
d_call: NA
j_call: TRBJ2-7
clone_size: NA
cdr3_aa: CSARVGVSRYKQYF
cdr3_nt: TGCAGTGCTAGGGTTGGGGTTTCTCGCTACAAGCAGTACTTC

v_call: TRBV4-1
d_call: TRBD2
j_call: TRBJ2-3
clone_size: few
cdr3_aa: CASSQLGLAGGNTDTQYF
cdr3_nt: TGCGCCAGCAGCCAACTCGGTCTAGCGGGAGGAAACACAGATACGCAGTATTTT

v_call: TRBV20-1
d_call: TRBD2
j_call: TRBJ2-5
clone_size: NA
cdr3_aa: CSARSTSGGVGETQYF
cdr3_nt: TGCAGTGCTAGATCGACTAGCGGGGGGGTGGGAGAGACCCAGTACTTC

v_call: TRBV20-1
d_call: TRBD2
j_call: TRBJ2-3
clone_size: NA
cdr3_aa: CSALNRLAGVLGTDTQYF
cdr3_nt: TGCAGTGCTCTCAATAGACTAGCGGGGGTTCTCGGCACAGATACGCAGTATTTT

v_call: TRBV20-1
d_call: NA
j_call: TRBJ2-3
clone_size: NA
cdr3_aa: CSALRAADTQYF
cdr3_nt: TGCAGTGCTCTTAGGGCAGCAGATACGCAGTATTTT

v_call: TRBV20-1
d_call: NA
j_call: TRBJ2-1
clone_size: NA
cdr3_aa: CNAIQDSFIGEQFF
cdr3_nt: TGCAATGCTATCCAAGATTCTTTTATTGGTGAGCAGTTCTTC

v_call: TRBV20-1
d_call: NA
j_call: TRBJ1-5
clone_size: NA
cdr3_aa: CSARDPGYSNQPQHF
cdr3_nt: TGCAGTGCCAGAGATCCAGGGTATAGCAATCAGCCCCAGCATTTT

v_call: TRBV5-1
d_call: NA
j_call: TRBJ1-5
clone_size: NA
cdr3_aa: CASSWAGDQPQHF
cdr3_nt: TGCGCCAGCAGCTGGGCAGGGGATCAGCCCCAGCATTTT

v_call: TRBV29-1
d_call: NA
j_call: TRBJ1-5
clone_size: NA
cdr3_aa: CSVGTSNQPQHF
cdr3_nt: TGCAGCGTTGGAACTAGCAATCAGCCCCAGCATTTT

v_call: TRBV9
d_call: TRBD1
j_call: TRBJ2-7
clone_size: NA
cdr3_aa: CASSAKGQSYEQYF
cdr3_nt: TGCGCCAGCAGCGCAAAGGGACAGTCCTACGAGCAGTACTTC

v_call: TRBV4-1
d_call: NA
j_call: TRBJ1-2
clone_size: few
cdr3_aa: CASSQTTAVFNGYTF
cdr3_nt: TGCGCCAGCAGCCAGACGACGGCGGTTTTTAATGGCTACACCTTC

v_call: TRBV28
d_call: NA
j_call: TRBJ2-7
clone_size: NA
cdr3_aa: CASSFPSPLRSYRGNYYEQYF
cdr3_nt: TGTGCCAGCAGCTTTCCTTCCCCCCTTCGCAGCTATCGGGGCAACTACTACGAGCAGTACTTC

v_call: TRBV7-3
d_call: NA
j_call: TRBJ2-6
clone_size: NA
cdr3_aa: CACSLMGSGANVLTF
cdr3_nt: TGTGCCTGCAGCTTAATGGGCTCTGGGGCCAACGTCCTGACTTTC

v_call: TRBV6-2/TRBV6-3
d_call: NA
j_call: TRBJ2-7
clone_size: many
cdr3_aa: CASSALWEQYF
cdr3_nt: TGTGCCAGCAGTGCCTTATGGGAGCAGTACTTC

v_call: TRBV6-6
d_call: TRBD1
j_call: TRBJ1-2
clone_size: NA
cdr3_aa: CASSSGGGDGYTF
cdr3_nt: TGTGCCAGCTCATCGGGAGGGGGCGATGGCTACACCTTC

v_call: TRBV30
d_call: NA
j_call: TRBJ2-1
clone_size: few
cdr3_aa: CAWSINPGNEQFF
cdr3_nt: TGTGCCTGGAGTATAAATCCAGGCAATGAGCAGTTCTTC

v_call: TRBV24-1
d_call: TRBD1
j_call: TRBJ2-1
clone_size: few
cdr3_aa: CATSGPDRGQYNEQFF
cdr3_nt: TGTGCCACCAGTGGTCCCGACAGGGGCCAATACAATGAGCAGTTCTTC

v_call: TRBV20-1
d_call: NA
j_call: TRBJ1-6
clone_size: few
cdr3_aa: CSASQGSNNSPLHF
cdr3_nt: TGCAGTGCTAGTCAGGGTTCTAATAATTCACCCCTCCACTTT

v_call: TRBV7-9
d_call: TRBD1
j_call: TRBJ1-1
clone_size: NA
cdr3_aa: CASSSPGQGSEAFF
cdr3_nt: TGTGCCAGCAGCTCACCGGGACAGGGATCCGAAGCTTTCTTT

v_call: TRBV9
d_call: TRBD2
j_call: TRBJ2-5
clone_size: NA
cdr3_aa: CASSVADGRHKETQYF
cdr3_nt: TGTGCCAGCAGCGTAGCTGACGGGAGGCACAAAGAGACCCAGTACTTC

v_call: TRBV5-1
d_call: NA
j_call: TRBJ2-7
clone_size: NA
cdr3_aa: CASSPIGQIAKGYEQYF
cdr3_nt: TGCGCCAGCAGCCCTATAGGACAGATAGCTAAAGGCTACGAGCAGTACTTC

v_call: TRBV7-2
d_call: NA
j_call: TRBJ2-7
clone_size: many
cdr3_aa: CASSGTSGPSYEQYF
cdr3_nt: TGTGCCAGCAGCGGAACTAGTGGCCCCTCCTACGAGCAGTACTTC

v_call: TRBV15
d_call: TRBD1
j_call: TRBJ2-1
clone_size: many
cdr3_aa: CATKVGTGVYNEQFF
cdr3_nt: TGTGCCACTAAGGTCGGGACAGGAGTTTACAATGAGCAGTTCTTC

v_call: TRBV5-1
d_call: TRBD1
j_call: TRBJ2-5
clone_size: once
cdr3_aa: CASSLGGLEATQETQYF
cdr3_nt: TGCGCCAGCAGCTTAGGGGGCTTGGAGGCGACACAAGAGACCCAGTACTTC

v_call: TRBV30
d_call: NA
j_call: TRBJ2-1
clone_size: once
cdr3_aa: CAWSVRRGAGNEQFF
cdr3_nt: TGTGCCTGGAGTGTACGTAGGGGCGCAGGAAATGAGCAGTTCTTC

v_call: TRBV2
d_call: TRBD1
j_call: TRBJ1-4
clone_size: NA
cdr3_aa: CASRSDRVNEKLFF
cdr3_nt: TGTGCCAGCAGATCCGACAGGGTTAATGAAAAACTGTTTTTT

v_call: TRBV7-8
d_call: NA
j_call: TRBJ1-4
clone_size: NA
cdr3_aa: CASSLDSTEANEKLFF
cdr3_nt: TGTGCCAGCAGCTTAGATTCGACAGAGGCTAATGAAAAACTGTTTTTT

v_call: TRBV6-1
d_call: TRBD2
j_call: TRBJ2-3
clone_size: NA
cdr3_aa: CASSERSGANTDTQYF
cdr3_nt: TGTGCCAGCAGTGAAAGGAGCGGGGCTAACACAGATACGCAGTATTTT

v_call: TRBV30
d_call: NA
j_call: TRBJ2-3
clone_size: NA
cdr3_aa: CAWSEGATYTDTQYF
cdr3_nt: TGTGCCTGGAGTGAAGGCGCAACTTACACAGATACGCAGTATTTT

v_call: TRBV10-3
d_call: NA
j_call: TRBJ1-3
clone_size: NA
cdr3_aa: CAISDKKPGNTIYF
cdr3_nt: TGTGCCATCAGTGACAAGAAGCCTGGAAACACCATATATTTT

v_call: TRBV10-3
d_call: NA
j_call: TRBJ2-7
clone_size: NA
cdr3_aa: CAILEDSSYEQYF
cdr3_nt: TGTGCCATTCTAGAGGACAGCTCCTACGAGCAGTACTTC

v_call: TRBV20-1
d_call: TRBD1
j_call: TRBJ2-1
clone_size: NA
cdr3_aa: CSAKFVQGALYNEQFF
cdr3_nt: TGCAGTGCTAAATTCGTCCAGGGGGCGCTTTACAATGAGCAGTTCTTC